This T cell receptor beta chain derives from a study of blood T cell repertoires in COVID-19. TCRdb's copy holds only in-frame clones and misses some; the assay was immunoSEQ multiplex PCR. Among about 180,000 clones listed, about 83% were seen once. The sequence was obtained from a woman in her 70s with COVID-19, enrolled during active disease. The source material was peripheral blood.

CDR3 loop: CASSLQGARGYGYTF. The CDR3 DNA follows: TGTGCCAGCAGCTTACAGGGGGCGCGGGGCTATGGCTACACCTTC. This chain connects TRBV5-4 to TRBJ1-2, with TRBD1 identical over 9 bases. The junction had 6 bases not matched to a gene; V was cut back by 2 bases and J by 4 bases. Germline V gives CDR1 SGHNT, CDR2 YYREEE (reference sequence). The CDR3 loop spans 15 amino acids.